Below, 9 T cell receptor beta chains from the same sample are listed, as sequenced in a study of OX40 agonist ivuxolimab in advanced cancers. The table came from immunoSEQ multiplex PCR; TCRdb's copy has only in-frame clones and leaves some out. The sample shows roughly 93,000 clones, more than 80% of them seen only once. The sample was CD4+ or CD8+ T cells sorted from blood, taken in a trial of the OX40 agonist ivuxolimab. The receptors here all came from an adult with an advanced solid tumor such as melanoma, head and neck, liver or kidney cancer.

The chain combines TRBV6-5 with TRBJ1-3, with D possibly being TRBD1 (5 bases). Germline-derived CDR1 and CDR2 are MNHEY and SVGAGI. V was trimmed by 0 bases and J by 2 bases, leaving 8 bases between them. The CDR3 totals 15 residues. CDR3 coding DNA: TGTGCCAGCAGTTACTCGACAGTTCCTGGAAACACCATATATTTT. This encodes CASSYSTVPGNTIYF.

This CDR3 reads CASRADTNPGGDTQYF. The CDR3 nucleotides are TGCGCCAGCAGGGCGGACACTAACCCCGGAGGAGATACGCAGTATTTT. The rearrangement uses TRBV5-1 and TRBJ2-3, with D perhaps being TRBD1 or TRBD2 (5 bases each). V was cut by 5 bases and J by 5 bases, with 21 bases left in between. Germline lookup yields CDR1 SGHRS and CDR2 YFSETQ. The length of the CDR3 is 16 residues.

The gene calls are TRBV5-1 and TRBJ1-4, with D possibly being TRBD1 (6 bases). The CDR3 sequence is 16 residues long. V was trimmed by 0 bases and J by 7 bases, leaving 16 bases between them. CDR1 and CDR2 (germline): SGHRS, YFSETQ. The CDR3: CASSLAGGGLGEKLFF. The CDR3 DNA sequence: TGCGCCAGCAGCTTGGCCGGGGGGGGGCTGGGTGAAAAACTGTTTTTT.

The CDR3 bases are TGCAGGCCCCTGCTCGAGCAGTACTTC. Translating it yields CRPLLEQYF. This rearrangement joins TRBV20-1 to TRBJ2-7; D unresolved. The CDR3 sequence is 9 residues long. Germline V gives CDR1 DFQATT, CDR2 SNEGSKA (reference sequence).

This rearrangement joins TRBV9 to TRBJ2-5; D is unresolved. V lost 0 bases and J lost 5, with 8 bases in between. Per the germline V gene, CDR1 is SGDLS and CDR2 is YYNGEE. This CDR3 region has 13 residues. The CDR3: CASSVATGETQYF. Written as DNA, the CDR3 is TGTGCCAGCAGCGTAGCTACGGGTGAGACCCAGTACTTC.

The chain couples TRBV10-1 to TRBJ2-2, with 7 bases matching TRBD1. V was pared by 6 bases and J by 0 bases, with 4 bases of the junction left unmatched. The CDR3 loop spans 15 amino acids. Germline values: CDR1 WNHNN, CDR2 SYGVQD (reference sequence). The CDR3 sequence: CASRPGTANTGELFF. The CDR3 nucleotides read TGCGCCAGCAGGCCCGGGACAGCGAACACCGGGGAGCTGTTTTTT.

Only one count was recorded for this clone. J is TRBJ1-5 and V is TRBV5-1; D unclear. The CDR3 runs 14 residues. Germline values: CDR1 SGHRS, CDR2 YFSETQ. Deletions cut 1 base from V and 6 bases from J, with 11 bases between. The CDR3 sequence: CASSLKTGSQPQHF. In DNA, the CDR3 is TGCGCCAGCAGCTTGAAGACGGGTAGTCAGCCCCAGCATTTT.

The V call is TRBV28, the J call TRBJ1-1; TRBD1 might be the D (5 bases). V was cut by 7 bases and J by 0 bases, with 15 bases left in between. Germline CDR1 and CDR2: MDHEN and SYDVKM. The CDR3 covers 15 residues. CDR3 sequence (DNA): TGTGCCAGCACTCCTGGGGGAGTGCTGAACACTGAAGCTTTCTTT. Its translation: CASTPGGVLNTEAFF.

V gene TRBV28 combines with J gene TRBJ2-7; D remains unclear. With 1 base removed from V and 3 bases from J, the gap between germline ends came to 7 bases. This CDR3 region has 13 residues. Germline V CDR1 and CDR2: MDHEN, SYDVKM. The CDR3 region has the DNA TGTGCCAGCAGTTTATTAGGTGGCTACGAGCAGTACTTC. Translated, it gives CASSLLGGYEQYF.